This T cell receptor beta chain was sequenced for a study of CD8+ T cells in alopecia areata. Remarks on this clone: Its specificity is not known.

Following extraction, RNA underwent reverse transcription to cDNA, which served as the sequencing template. The method was immunoSEQ multiplex PCR; TCRdb's version includes in-frame clones alone and lacks a portion of them. The sample records about 190,000 clones, 55% to 70% being singletons. Germline lookup yields CDR1 MGHDK and CDR2 SYGVNS. This CDR3 is 14 amino acids long. Trimming removed 5 bases from V and 4 bases from J; junction bases left unmatched: 6. Study-wide findings and caveats: Elevated clonality characterized lesional scalp relative to normal scalp, particularly in alopecia totalis/universalis.

Treatment of the sample: oral pan-JAK inhibitor, 5-10 mg twice daily. The starting material was CD4+ T cells sorted from blood, obtained at week 4, from a patient treated with tofacitinib. The chain joins TRBV25-1 to TRBJ1-1, with TRBD1 identical over 8 bases. This receptor was obtained from a human donor with alopecia areata. This CDR3 is CASSPGGGSTEAFF. The CDR3 DNA reads TGTGCCAGCAGTCCAGGGGGCGGGAGCACTGAAGCTTTCTTT.